These T cell receptor beta chains were read from a single sample in a study of cytomegalovirus exposure and HLA in healthy donors. The assay was immunoSEQ multiplex PCR, and TCRdb's table has in-frame clones only and misses some. Seen here are about 86,000 clones, about three quarters observed once, and the top ten hold 8% to 10%. Source material: PBMCs. These TCRs come from a man in his 60s in good health and CMV-seronegative. The CDR3 runs from the conserved cysteine through the conserved F or W. Each record gives: V gene, J gene, clone size, D gene, CDR3 protein, CDR3 DNA. A D gene is named only where the DNA matches it firmly. For some rows the clone size is stated as once, few or many, or as a class when expanded; others skip it.

>TRBV19|TRBJ1-5|few|.
CASSQVGSNQPQHF
TGTGCCAGTAGTCAGGTGGGTAGCAATCAGCCCCAGCATTTT
>TRBV11-3|TRBJ2-1|.|.
CASSLYVLLFF
TGTGCCAGCAGCCTCTACGTACTCTTGTTCTTC
>TRBV6-4|TRBJ2-7|.|TRBD2
CAPRGGGCEQYF
TGTGCCCCCCGCGGGGGGGGATGCGAGCAGTACTTC
>TRBV2|TRBJ2-3|once|.
CASRLPGHTDTQYF
TGTGCCAGCAGACTCCCTGGGCACACAGATACGCAGTATTTT
>TRBV7-2|TRBJ1-1|.|TRBD1
CASSWDRSNTEAFF
TGTGCCAGCAGCTGGGACAGAAGTAACACTGAAGCTTTCTTT
>TRBV2|TRBJ2-1|few|.
CASSLGQNNEQFF
TGTGCCAGCAGTCTAGGACAGAATAATGAGCAGTTCTTC
>TRBV5-1|TRBJ2-3|.|.
CASSLAADTQYF
TGCGCCAGCAGCTTGGCCGCGGATACGCAGTATTTT
>TRBV14|TRBJ2-7|.|.
CASSQVHYEQYF
TGTGCCAGCAGCCAAGTTCACTACGAGCAGTACTTC
>TRBV2|TRBJ1-1|once|.
CASSSGTPEAFF
TGTGCCAGCAGTTCCGGGACACCCGAAGCTTTCTTT
>TRBV6-6|TRBJ2-3|few|TRBD1
CASSYDRDTDTQYF
TGTGCCAGCAGTTACGACAGGGACACAGATACGCAGTATTTT
>TRBV30|TRBJ2-7|.|TRBD1
CAWRRQGPLGEQYF
TGTGCCTGGCGCCGACAGGGGCCCCTGGGGGAGCAGTACTTC
>TRBV10-2|TRBJ2-3|.|TRBD2
CASSVGTSVYTDTQYF
TGCGCCAGCAGTGTAGGGACTAGCGTTTACACAGATACGCAGTATTTT
>TRBV5-5|TRBJ1-1|.|.
CASSLGGNTEAFF
TGTGCCAGCAGCTTGGGTGGCAACACTGAAGCTTTCTTT
>TRBV28|TRBJ1-1|.|.
CASSSQDTEAFF
TGTGCCAGCAGTTCTCAGGACACTGAAGCTTTCTTT
>TRBV30|TRBJ2-7|.|.
CAWSEAGSYEQYF
TGTGCCTGGAGTGAGGCAGGCTCCTACGAGCAGTACTTC
>TRBV11-2|TRBJ2-1|once|.
CASSLDYRRLVWKYNEQFF
TGTGCCAGCAGCTTAGATTACCGCAGACTAGTATGGAAGTACAATGAGCAGTTCTTC
>TRBV10-3|TRBJ1-5|.|.
CAISEGAPTERNQPQHF
TGTGCCATCAGTGAGGGAGCCCCAACCGAACGTAATCAGCCCCAGCATTTT
>TRBV5-6|TRBJ1-5|.|.
CASSVVGNQPQHF
TGTGCCAGCAGCGTGGTCGGCAATCAGCCCCAGCATTTT
>TRBV5-6|TRBJ1-1|few|.
CASSLVRTEAFF
TGTGCCAGCAGCTTGGTGCGGACTGAAGCTTTCTTT
>TRBV15|TRBJ1-5|.|.
CATSRVRGTVTDQPQHF
TGTGCCACCAGCAGAGTAAGGGGAACAGTCACCGATCAGCCCCAGCATTTT
>TRBV19|TRBJ2-6|many|TRBD1
CASISGGFPSGANVLTF
TGTGCCAGTATTTCAGGGGGCTTCCCCTCTGGGGCCAACGTCCTGACTTTC
>TRBV6-1|TRBJ1-5|.|TRBD1
CATRTGVYQPQHF
TGTGCCACCCGAACAGGGGTGTATCAGCCCCAGCATTTT
>TRBV28|TRBJ2-5|.|.
CASSLLVGTQYF
TGTGCCAGCAGTTTACTAGTTGGGACCCAGTACTTC
>TRBV6-5|TRBJ1-2|.|TRBD1
CASSPDRGAAGYTF
TGTGCCAGCAGTCCCGACAGGGGCGCAGCTGGCTACACCTTC
>TRBV7-8|TRBJ2-7|.|.
CASSFQPRGYEQYF
TGTGCCAGCAGCTTTCAACCCAGGGGATACGAGCAGTACTTC
>TRBV7-7|TRBJ1-1|.|.
CASSLSENTEAFF
TGTGCTAGCAGCTTGTCAGAGAACACTGAAGCTTTCTTT
>TRBV27|TRBJ2-7|.|TRBD1
CASSPLGTGREQYF
TGTGCCAGCAGTCCACTTGGGACAGGGCGCGAGCAGTACTTC
>TRBV9|TRBJ2-7|.|TRBD2
CASSGAGGYEQYF
TGTGCCAGCAGCGGGGCGGGGGGGTACGAGCAGTACTTC